The 25 T cell receptor beta chains below all came from one sample that was sequenced in a study of cytomegalovirus exposure and HLA in healthy donors (dated by TCRdb to the late 2010s). Libraries were prepared through the immunoSEQ multiplex PCR assay. The multiplex PCR relied on a mix of 60 forward primers for TCR Vbeta segments and 13 reverse primers for TCR Jbeta segments. The source is immuneACCESS, and TCRdb retained only in-frame sequences with V and J called. Part of the clones is not carried over; for the studies checked, unresolved V genes explain less than half of this, and the remainder is unexplained. Present in this sample are approximately 91,000 clones, approximately 77% of which were seen just once. The top ten constitute about a tenth of the sample. Sequencing was performed on PBMCs. Receptors were obtained from a human donor in good health.

The chain joins TRBV7-2 to TRBJ2-7; D remains unclear. V dropped 1 base and J dropped 0 bases, with 7 bases sitting between them. The CDR3 is made up of 14 amino acids. From germline, CDR1 is SGHTA and CDR2 FQGNSA. This CDR3 is CASSLVTLSYEQYF. The CDR3 DNA follows: TGTGCCAGCAGCTTAGTGACACTCTCCTACGAGCAGTACTTC.

This chain joins TRBV7-2 and TRBJ2-5; 14 bases align to TRBD2. The germline CDR1 and CDR2 sequences are SGHTA and FQGNSA. Trimming removed 5 bases from V and 5 bases from J; junction bases left unmatched: 4. This CDR3 contains 15 residues. CDR3 amino acids: CASSQTSGRGETQYF. CDR3 bases: TGTGCCAGCAGCCAGACTAGCGGGAGGGGTGAGACCCAGTACTTC.

The V call is TRBV7-2, the J call TRBJ1-5; no clear D gene. Per germline, CDR1 SGHTA and CDR2 FQGNSA. CDR3 length: 15 residues. Deletions cut 1 base from V and 3 bases from J, with 10 bases between. Here the CDR3 reads CASSLGSANNQPQHF. In DNA form, the CDR3 reads TGTGCCAGCAGCTTAGGGTCAGCGAACAATCAGCCCCAGCATTTT.

The chain recombines TRBV7-2 with TRBJ1-2; 8 bases align to TRBD1. The CDR3 length is 14 residues. V shed 5 bases, J shed 4 bases, and the junction held 6 bases outside the gene matches. Germline CDR1 SGHTA, CDR2 FQGNSA. This chain's CDR3 is CASSPDRGLYGYTF. The CDR3 DNA follows: TGTGCCAGCAGCCCCGACAGGGGTCTCTATGGCTACACCTTC. The complete variable domain, with remaining parts taken from reference TRBV7-2 and TRBJ1-2, reads GAGVSQSPSNKVTEKGKDVELRCDPISGHTALYWYRQSLGQGLEFLIYFQGNSAPDKSGLPSDRFSAERTGGSVSTLTIQRTQQEDSAVYLCASSPDRGLYGYTFGSGTRLTVV.

The V and J genes are TRBV5-4 and TRBJ2-5; D possibly corresponds to TRBD2 (5 bases). Germline assignment: CDR1 SGHNT and CDR2 YYREEE (reference sequence). This CDR3 has 14 amino acids. V was pared by 0 bases and J by 11 bases, with 17 bases between. CDR3 in amino acids: CASSLGLADYEQYF. For the CDR3, the DNA is TGTGCCAGCAGCTTGGGCCTAGCTGACTACGAACAGTACTTC.

Turning to this clone: Germline and junction disagree at one end, which may indicate a read error. The chain is built from TRBV7-7 and TRBJ1-3; perhaps TRBD1 as D (5 bases). CDR3 length: 15 residues. CDR1 SSHAT and CDR2 FNYEAQ come from the germline V gene (reference sequence). The CDR3 here is CASSLGKGSGNTIYF. The CDR3 DNA reads as TGTGCTAGCAGCTTAGGGAAGGGGTCCGGAAACACCATATATTTT.

The rearrangement joins TRBV18 to TRBJ2-7; no clear D gene. The germline V and J ends were trimmed by 6 bases and 3 bases, with 12 bases remaining between them. CDR3 length: 13 amino acids. CDR1 and CDR2 from the germline V gene are KGHSH and LQKENI. The CDR3 DNA reads TGTGCCAGCTCGTCGACGGAGATCTACGAGCAGTACTTC. Translation: CASSSTEIYEQYF. The variable domain in full, completed from reference TRBV18 and TRBJ2-7, reads NAGVMQNPRHLVRRRGQEARLRCSPMKGHSHVYWYRQLPEEGLKFMVYLQKENIIDESGMPKERFSAEFPKEGPSILRIQQVVRGDSAAYFCASSSTEIYEQYFGPGTRLTVT.

The chain links TRBV5-4 to TRBJ2-5; 9 bases fit TRBD1. Unmatched junction bases numbered 6, after V lost 4 bases and J lost 5 bases. This CDR3 region has 14 residues. Germline V gene sequence: CDR1 SGHNT, CDR2 YYREEE (reference sequence). CDR3 sequence (DNA): TGTGCCAGCAGCGTTGGGACAGGGAGGGAGACCCAGTACTTC. It is translated as CASSVGTGRETQYF. Based on the CDR3 plus reference TRBV5-4 and TRBJ2-5, the full variable domain is ETGVTQSPTHLIKTRGQQVTLRCSSQSGHNTVSWYQQALGQGPQFIFQYYREEENGRGNFPPRFSGLQFPNYSSELNVNALELDDSALYLCASSVGTGRETQYFGPGTRLLVL.

The chain uses TRBV6-6 and TRBJ1-5, with D possibly being TRBD1 (5 bases). The CDR3 length is 14 residues. Trimming cost V 8 bases and J 3 bases, with 14 bases left between them. Germline V gene sequence: CDR1 MNHNY, CDR2 SVGAGI (reference sequence). The CDR3: CASAQGGNNQPQHF. The CDR3 coding sequence is TGTGCCAGCGCCCAGGGAGGGAACAATCAGCCCCAGCATTTT.

This sequence joins TRBV11-2 and TRBJ1-5; D is unclear. V shed 1 base and J shed 2 bases, with 9 bases lying between them. CDR3 size: 15 residues. CDR1 is SGHAT and CDR2 is FQNNGV in the germline V gene. The CDR3 loop reads CASSLGIGGNQPQHF. CDR3 DNA sequence: TGTGCCAGCAGCTTAGGGATAGGAGGCAATCAGCCCCAGCATTTT.

The sample holds a few counts of this clone. The rearrangement links TRBV5-5 to TRBJ2-5; unclear D gene. The germline V gene has CDR1 SGHKS and CDR2 YYEKEE (reference sequence). The V end lost 0 bases, the J end lost 3 bases, and 9 bases lay between the germline ends. The CDR3 extends over 14 amino acids. The CDR3 is CASSLVLGKETQYF. The CDR3 DNA is TGTGCCAGCAGCTTGGTGCTAGGAAAAGAGACCCAGTACTTC.

The rearrangement uses TRBV7-8 and TRBJ2-5, with 11 bases identical to TRBD2. The better agreement between TRBJ2-7 and the DNA end casts doubt on the J call. Germline values: CDR1 SGHVS, CDR2 FQNEAQ. CDR3 length equals 15 residues. In DNA form, the CDR3 reads TGTGCCAGCAGAGTAGCGGGGGGGCTTAATACCGAGCAGTACTTC. Its translation: CASRVAGGLNTEQYF.

J is TRBJ1-5 and V is TRBV19; D possibly corresponds to TRBD1 (5 bases). There are 14 residues in the CDR3. The germline CDR1 and CDR2 sequences are LNHDA and SQIVND (reference sequence). The V end lost 9 bases, the J end lost 7 bases, and 19 bases lay between the germline ends. CDR3 DNA: TGTGCCAGCGCCGTAAAGGGGAACTGGCAGCCCCAGCATTTT. It translates to CASAVKGNWQPQHF. Together with reference TRBV19 and TRBJ1-5, the CDR3 gives the full variable domain: DGGITQSPKYLFRKEGQNVTLSCEQNLNHDAMYWYRQDPGQGLRLIYYSQIVNDFQKGDIAEGYSVSREKKESFPLTVTSAQKNPTAFYLCASAVKGNWQPQHFGDGTRLSIL.

The chain combines TRBV27 with TRBJ1-5, with TRBD1 matching 9 bases. V shed 5 bases, J shed 5 bases, and the junction held 4 bases outside the gene matches. Germline V gene data show CDR1 as MNHEY and CDR2 as SMNVEV (reference sequence). CDR3 size: 14 residues. The CDR3 loop is CASSTRTGDQPQHF. CDR3 nucleotide sequence: TGTGCCAGCAGTACCCGGACAGGGGATCAGCCCCAGCATTTT.

J is TRBJ2-1 and V is TRBV29-1; a possible D gene is TRBD2 (6 bases). Trimming cost V 3 bases and J 8 bases, with 17 bases left between them. Germline CDR1 is SQVTM and CDR2 is ANQGSEA. The CDR3 spans 14 residues. The CDR3 spells CSVEVAGLGDEQFF. DNA of the CDR3: TGCAGCGTTGAGGTTGCGGGATTGGGAGATGAGCAGTTCTTC.

This chain links TRBV6-6 with TRBJ1-2; TRBD1 aligns across 7 bases. The CDR3 runs to 14 residues. Losses at the gene ends were 6 bases for V and 11 bases for J; bases not matched to a gene: 15. Germline CDR1 MNHNY, CDR2 SVGAGI (reference sequence). The CDR3 DNA reads as TGTGCCAGCAGCCAGTCGGGACAGTCCTTGAGGTACACCTTC. Translation: CASSQSGQSLRYTF.

The chain employs TRBV7-9 and TRBJ1-5; D gene ambiguous. In germline, CDR1 is SEHNR, CDR2 FQNEAQ (reference sequence). This CDR3 is 13 amino acids long. Trimming stripped 5 bases from V and 0 bases from J, with 5 bases between. The CDR3 DNA reads as TGTGCCAGCAGCCCCCTTAGCAATCAGCCCCAGCATTTT. This codes for CASSPLSNQPQHF.

This clone was found once. The chain links TRBV5-6 to TRBJ2-7; TRBD2 is a possible D gene (5 bases). V lost 2 bases, J lost 7 bases, and 10 bases lay in between. The CDR3 contains 12 residues. Germline V CDR1 and CDR2: SGHDT, YYEEEE. CDR3 sequence reads: CASSFSRGEQYF. DNA for the CDR3: TGTGCCAGCAGCTTCAGTCGAGGGGAGCAGTACTTC.

The V and J genes are TRBV7-9 and TRBJ2-1; D is possibly TRBD2 (5 bases). Trimming removed 1 base at V and 10 bases at J, with 14 bases between. CDR1 and CDR2 from the germline V gene are SEHNR and FQNEAQ (reference sequence). The CDR3 runs 14 residues. CDR3 in DNA: TGTGCCAGCAGCTTAGATATCCGGGGTGGGGAGCAGTTCTTC. The encoded protein is CASSLDIRGGEQFF.

Notes on this clone: A junction end diverges from the germline sequence, so it may reflect a read error. V is TRBV4-1 and J is TRBJ2-3; TRBD2 aligns across 10 bases. The CDR3 extends over 19 amino acids. Per the germline V gene, CDR1 is MGHRA and CDR2 is YSYEKL. CDR3 region: CASSQVGLAGARGTDTQYF. CDR3 DNA: TGCGCCAGCAGCCAAGTCGGGCTAGCGGGGGCCAGAGGCACGGATACGCAGTATTTT.

This clone is a singleton in its sample. The chain is built from TRBV11-2 and TRBJ1-1; D perhaps matches TRBD1 (5 bases). There are 15 residues in the CDR3. Looked up from germline, CDR1 is SGHAT and CDR2 is FQNNGV. The germline V and J ends were trimmed by 2 bases and 4 bases, with 14 bases remaining between them. CDR3 in DNA: TGTGCCAGCAGCTTACAGGGAAGGCGAAGCACTGAAGCTTTCTTT. This encodes CASSLQGRRSTEAFF.

This sequence joins TRBV11-3 and TRBJ2-7, with 14 bases that match TRBD2. CDR1 and CDR2 from the germline V gene are SGHNT and YENEEA. After removal of 5 bases from V and 4 bases from J, the junction contained 4 bases not matched to a gene. This CDR3 spans 15 amino acids. The CDR3 here is CASSPGLAGAYEQYF. DNA of the CDR3: TGTGCCAGCAGCCCGGGACTAGCGGGAGCATACGAGCAGTACTTC.

This chain links TRBV18 with TRBJ2-1, with TRBD1 as a possible D gene (6 bases). This CDR3 region has 15 residues. Germline V gene data show CDR1 as KGHSH and CDR2 as LQKENI. V was trimmed by 3 bases and J by 9 bases, leaving 18 bases between them. CDR3 sequence reads: CASSPTGRWTSEQFF. CDR3 nucleotides: TGTGCCAGCTCACCGACAGGACGGTGGACCAGTGAGCAGTTCTTC.

CDR3 sequence reads: CATQLSGQLNTEAFF. In nucleotides, the CDR3 is TGTGCCACCCAACTGTCTGGACAATTGAACACTGAAGCTTTCTTT. The V and J genes are TRBV7-8 and TRBJ1-1, with D possibly being TRBD1 (5 bases). The CDR3 loop spans 15 amino acids. Germline V lookup: CDR1 SGHVS, CDR2 FQNEAQ. Trimming removed 10 bases from V and 0 bases from J, with 18 bases in between. The full variable domain, rest sourced from reference TRBV7-8 and TRBJ1-1, is GAGVSQSPRYKVAKRGQDVALRCDPISGHVSLFWYQQALGQGPEFLTYFQNEAQLDKSGLPSDRFFAERPEGSVSTLKIQRTQQEDSAVYLCATQLSGQLNTEAFFGQGTRLTVV.

The rearrangement joins TRBV7-2 to TRBJ2-7; the match to TRBD1 covers 7 bases. CDR3 length equals 15 residues. Germline-derived CDR1 and CDR2 are SGHTA and FQGNSA. The V segment lost 3 bases and the J segment 4 bases; nucleotides outside the gene matches: 9. The CDR3: CASSLVTGPQYEQYF. The CDR3 DNA reads TGTGCCAGCAGCTTGGTGACAGGGCCTCAATACGAGCAGTACTTC.